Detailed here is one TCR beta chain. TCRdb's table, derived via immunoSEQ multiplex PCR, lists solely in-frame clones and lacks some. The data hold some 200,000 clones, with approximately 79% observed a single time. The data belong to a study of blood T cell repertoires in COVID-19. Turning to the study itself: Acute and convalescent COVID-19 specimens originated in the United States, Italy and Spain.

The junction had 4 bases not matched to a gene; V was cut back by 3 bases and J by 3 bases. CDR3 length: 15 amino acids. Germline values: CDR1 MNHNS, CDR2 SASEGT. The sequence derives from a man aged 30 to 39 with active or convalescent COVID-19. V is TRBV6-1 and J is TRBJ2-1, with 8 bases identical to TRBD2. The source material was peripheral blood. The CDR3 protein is CASSDRAGDYNEQFF. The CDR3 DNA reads TGTGCCAGCAGTGACCGAGCGGGGGACTACAATGAGCAGTTCTTC.